Presented here are 29 T cell receptor beta chains from one specimen sequenced in a study of shared clonotypes between healthy human individuals. Generated by immunoSEQ multiplex PCR, the TCRdb table keeps only in-frame clones and is missing some. The sample holds about 2.1 million clones; over 85% are singletons and the top ten take 1.5% to 2%. Terminally differentiated effector memory CD45RA+ cells were left out of the naive CD8 fraction, which was CD45RO-negative and positively selected for CCR7. The sample taken for sequencing was naive CD8+ T cells from PBMCs. These receptors were collected from a man aged 18 to 30 in good health. Some clones in this sample may be carry-over from other donors' samples.

This clone was seen just once. This chain links TRBV15 with TRBJ2-7; TRBD1 might be the D (5 bases). With 8 bases removed from V and 1 base from J, the gap between germline ends came to 12 bases. The CDR3 contains 13 residues. CDR1 is LNHNV, CDR2 YYDKDF, per germline (reference sequence). CDR3 nucleotides: TGTGCCACCCGTAATCAGGGTTCCTACGAGCAGTACTTC. Its protein is CATRNQGSYEQYF.

This chain joins TRBV29-1 and TRBJ1-4; 9 positions match TRBD1. Germline V lookup: CDR1 SQVTM, CDR2 ANQGSEA. J was trimmed by 8 bases and V by 0 bases; bases with no gene match: 10. CDR3 length: 16 amino acids. The CDR3, as DNA: TGCAGCGTTGAAGATCCAGGACAGGGGTTTGAAGAAAAACTGTTTTTT. Its protein is CSVEDPGQGFEEKLFF.

This clone came up once. The genes are TRBV7-9 and TRBJ2-6, with D tentatively TRBD1 (5 bases). CDR3 length: 16 amino acids. The germline gives CDR1 SEHNR, CDR2 FQNEAQ (reference sequence). The V end was cut by 5 bases, the J end by 2 bases, with 13 bases between. This chain's CDR3 is CASSPRVRPGANVLTF. The CDR3, as DNA: TGTGCCAGCAGCCCCAGGGTGCGCCCTGGGGCCAACGTCCTGACTTTC.

This sequence joins TRBV10-2 and TRBJ2-7; D gene uncertain. The CDR3 has 13 amino acids. V gave up 10 bases and J gave up 1 base, with 14 bases separating them. The germline CDR1 and CDR2 sequences are WSHSY and SAAADI. The CDR3 sequence is CATDTAESYEQYF. The CDR3 DNA sequence: TGCGCCACCGACACCGCAGAATCCTACGAGCAGTACTTC.

The V gene is TRBV7-2, the J gene TRBJ2-7; TRBD2 might be the D (6 bases). Looked up from germline, CDR1 is SGHTA and CDR2 is FQGNSA. The ends were cut back, 5 bases at V and 0 bases at J, with 11 bases in the middle. The length of the CDR3 is 14 residues. The DNA of the CDR3 is TGTGCCAGCAGCCCAGCGGGCAACTCCTACGAGCAGTACTTC. Protein product: CASSPAGNSYEQYF.

This chain links TRBV9 with TRBJ2-3; D is ambiguous. The CDR3 has 15 amino acids. CDR1 is SGDLS, CDR2 YYNGEE, per germline. V gave up 4 bases and J gave up 0 bases, with 12 bases separating them. CDR3 residues: CASSTRKGSTDTQYF. CDR3 sequence (DNA): TGTGCCAGCAGCACCCGAAAGGGAAGCACAGATACGCAGTATTTT.

On this clone itself: This may come from a read error, since a much larger clone is one base off. At the DNA level, this CDR3 is encoded by other sequences in the same sample as well. The CDR3 here is CASSVEGNTEAFF. The CDR3 DNA reads TGTGCCAGCAGCGTAGAGGGTAACACTGAAGCTTTCTTT. This sequence joins TRBV9 and TRBJ1-1; D is unresolved. From germline, CDR1 is SGDLS and CDR2 YYNGEE. V lost 0 bases and J lost 2, with 5 bases in between. The CDR3 sequence is 13 residues long.

The J gene is TRBJ2-2, the V gene TRBV7-8; D uncertain. V dropped 5 bases and J dropped 0 bases, with 13 bases sitting between them. CDR1 SGHVS and CDR2 FQNEAQ come from the germline V gene. The length of the CDR3 is 16 residues. As DNA, the CDR3 is TGTGCCAGCAGCGTGCTGTGGCGGACGAACACCGGGGAGCTGTTTTTT. Translated: CASSVLWRTNTGELFF.

J is TRBJ2-1 and V is TRBV4-1, with no clear D. CDR1 and CDR2 from the germline V gene are MGHRA and YSYEKL. The CDR3 has 13 amino acids. V lost 0 bases, J lost 8 bases, and 8 bases lay in between. CDR3 sequence: CASSQERIHEQFF. The CDR3 DNA reads TGCGCCAGCAGCCAAGAAAGAATCCATGAGCAGTTCTTC.

Regarding this clone: Distinct nucleotide sequences in the sample also encode this CDR3. This sequence joins TRBV5-8 and TRBJ2-5; D unresolved. Germline V gene sequence: CDR1 SGHTS, CDR2 YDEGEE. The CDR3 spans 13 residues. V lost 0 bases to trimming and J lost 3 bases, with 6 bases between them. Here the CDR3 DNA reads TGTGCCAGCAGCTTGGATGGAGAAGAGACCCAGTACTTC. Amino acid sequence: CASSLDGEETQYF. Combining the CDR3 with reference TRBV5-8 and TRBJ2-5 gives the whole variable domain EAGVTQSPTHLIKTRGQQATLRCSPISGHTSVYWYQQALGLGLQFLLWYDEGEERNRGNFPPRFSGRQFPNYSSELNVNALELEDSALYLCASSLDGEETQYFGPGTRLLVL.

Only one count was recorded for this clone. The chain's CDR3 is CASSLAVGLGTDTQYF. CDR3 in DNA: TGTGCCAGCAGCTTAGCGGTCGGGCTAGGGACAGATACGCAGTATTTT. The chain carries TRBV7-9 and TRBJ2-3; D is unresolved. The CDR3 length is 16 residues. V was cut by 0 bases and J by 3 bases, with 13 bases left in between. CDR1 and CDR2 (germline): SEHNR, FQNEAQ (reference sequence).

The V gene is TRBV6-5, the J gene TRBJ1-6; 11 bases fit TRBD1. The germline V gene encodes CDR1 MNHEY and CDR2 SVGAGI. Germline trimming cut 6 bases from V and 11 bases from J; bases unmatched to any gene: 3. The CDR3 loop spans 13 amino acids. The CDR3 loop reads CASRGDRGAPLHF. CDR3 in DNA: TGTGCCAGCAGGGGGGACAGGGGGGCACCCCTCCACTTT.

The CDR3 DNA is TGTGCCAGCGCGAACAGGGCCACAGCCTACGAGCAGTACTTC. Translated, it gives CASANRATAYEQYF. The chain is built from TRBV27 and TRBJ2-7; TRBD1 is a possible D gene (6 bases). Trimming pared 8 bases from V and 2 bases from J, leaving 16 bases between. Germline CDR1 is MNHEY and CDR2 is SMNVEV (reference sequence). This CDR3 region has 14 residues.

J is TRBJ1-2 and V is TRBV4-3, with a weak D call TRBD1 (5 bases). Germline values: CDR1 LGHNA, CDR2 YSLEER. This CDR3 has 15 amino acids. Deletions cut 0 bases from V and 4 bases from J, with 12 bases between. CDR3 bases: TGCGCCAGCAGCCAAGAAGTACGGGGGTTCTATGGCTACACCTTC. This encodes CASSQEVRGFYGYTF.

The CDR3 region has the DNA TGTGCCAGCAATCTGGACTCGTCATACAATCAGCCCCAGCATTTT. Encoded protein: CASNLDSSYNQPQHF. The chain is built from TRBV28 and TRBJ1-5; D gene ambiguous. In germline, CDR1 is MDHEN, CDR2 SYDVKM. Trimming stripped 7 bases from V and 3 bases from J, with 16 bases between. This CDR3 region has 15 residues.

This rearrangement joins TRBV5-1 to TRBJ2-7, with 13 bases that match TRBD2. CDR1 and CDR2 from the germline V gene are SGHRS and YFSETQ. The CDR3 extends over 15 amino acids. V was pared by 4 bases and J by 2 bases, with 3 bases of the junction left unmatched. CDR3 coding DNA: TGCGCCAGCAGCATGGGGACTAGCGGGACCTACGAGCAGTACTTC. This translates into CASSMGTSGTYEQYF.

V and J are TRBV27 and TRBJ1-2, with TRBD1 identical over 8 bases. Germline CDR1 and CDR2: MNHEY and SMNVEV (reference sequence). CDR3 length: 15 residues. J gave up 2 bases and V 3 bases, and 5 bases lay outside the gene matches. DNA of the CDR3: TGTGCCAGCAGTTTTTTGAGACAGGGGAACTATGGCTACACCTTC. As protein: CASSFLRQGNYGYTF.

The V and J genes are TRBV4-1 and TRBJ2-1; D may be TRBD2 (6 bases). The V gene lost 5 bases and the J gene lost 0 bases, with 11 bases spanning the gap. This CDR3 has 15 amino acids. Germline V CDR1 and CDR2: MGHRA, YSYEKL. The CDR3 loop reads CASSSSDSSYNEQFF. The CDR3 coding sequence is TGCGCCAGCAGCTCTAGCGATAGCTCCTACAATGAGCAGTTCTTC.

The genes are TRBV5-1 and TRBJ1-2, with 7 bases fitting TRBD1. J was trimmed by 3 bases and V by 4 bases; bases with no gene match: 9. The CDR3 is 15 amino acids. The germline V gene encodes CDR1 SGHRS and CDR2 YFSETQ. As DNA, the CDR3 is TGCGCCAGCAGCCCACCGGGCCAGGGGGACTATGGCTACACCTTC. Its translation is CASSPPGQGDYGYTF.

This rearrangement joins TRBV27 to TRBJ1-2, with D perhaps matching TRBD1 (6 bases). The CDR3 sequence is 15 residues long. Germline assignment: CDR1 MNHEY and CDR2 SMNVEV (reference sequence). V lost 4 bases and J lost 7, with 19 bases in between. The CDR3 protein is CASSSAGGKGGGYTF. CDR3 coding DNA: TGTGCCAGCAGTTCGGCGGGCGGCAAGGGGGGTGGCTACACCTTC.

A note on this clone: At one of its ends the junction is not consistent with the germline gene, which may arise from a read error. The rearrangement uses TRBV28 and TRBJ2-3; TRBD2 matches at 12 bases. This CDR3 comprises 21 residues. The germline V gene encodes CDR1 MDHEN and CDR2 SYDVKM. CDR3 amino acids: CASSPTGIGETTSGSKDTQYF. CDR3 coding DNA: TGTGCCAGCAGTCCAACAGGGATCGGTGAGACGACTAGCGGGAGCAAAGATACGCAGTATTTT.

V is TRBV4-1 and J is TRBJ2-3, with D perhaps given as TRBD1 or TRBD2 (5 bases each). CDR1 is MGHRA, CDR2 YSYEKL, per germline. The V end lost 1 base, the J end lost 2 bases, and 13 bases lay between the germline ends. This CDR3 has 16 amino acids. CDR3: CASSQVGLAPTDTQYF. The DNA of the CDR3 is TGCGCCAGCAGCCAAGTGGGGCTAGCTCCCACAGATACGCAGTATTTT.

This clone was found once. The V and J genes are TRBV6-5 and TRBJ2-1; tentatively, D is TRBD2 (5 bases). CDR3 length: 16 amino acids. With 0 bases removed from V and 6 bases from J, the gap between germline ends came to 15 bases. Germline values: CDR1 MNHEY, CDR2 SVGAGI. The CDR3: CASSYSEPLGGNEQFF. The CDR3 nucleotides read TGTGCCAGCAGTTACTCGGAGCCGTTAGGAGGCAATGAGCAGTTCTTC.

The rearrangement uses TRBV9 and TRBJ2-7, with D possibly being TRBD2 (6 bases). This CDR3 has 11 residues. The V end was cut by 3 bases, the J end by 6 bases, with 7 bases between. In germline, CDR1 is SGDLS, CDR2 YYNGEE. CDR3 protein: CASSAGVEQYF. CDR3 in DNA: TGTGCCAGCAGCGCGGGGGTCGAGCAGTACTTC.

The CDR3 is CASSQKLAAGELFF. Here the CDR3 DNA reads TGTGCCAGCAGCCAAAAATTAGCTGCCGGGGAGCTGTTTTTT. The gene calls are TRBV11-2 and TRBJ2-2; D call uncertain. Germline values: CDR1 SGHAT, CDR2 FQNNGV. Trimming cost V 5 bases and J 6 bases, with 13 bases left between them. This CDR3 comprises 14 residues.

The chain uses TRBV19 and TRBJ2-2; 9 bases align to TRBD2. Germline V gene sequence: CDR1 LNHDA, CDR2 SQIVND (reference sequence). Unmatched junction bases numbered 6, after V lost 2 bases and J lost 8 bases. The CDR3 extends over 15 amino acids. For the CDR3, the DNA is TGTGCCAGTAGTATACGGCGGGAGGGCCGAGGGGAGCTGTTTTTT. Translating gives CASSIRREGRGELFF.

V usage is TRBV5-8 and J usage is TRBJ2-1; possible D gene TRBD2, 6 bases. The CDR3 runs to 15 residues. Looked up from germline, CDR1 is SGHTS and CDR2 is YDEGEE. Trimming cost V 3 bases and J 8 bases, with 18 bases left between them. The CDR3 reads CASSSRRLAWDEQFF. The CDR3 region has the DNA TGTGCCAGCAGCTCACGGCGGCTAGCGTGGGATGAGCAGTTCTTC.

The gene calls are TRBV7-3 and TRBJ2-1, with 8 bases aligning to TRBD2. Germline CDR1 SGHTA, CDR2 FQGTGA. Germline trimming cut 5 bases from V and 3 bases from J; bases unmatched to any gene: 15. The CDR3 spans 18 residues. The CDR3 sequence is CASSLLGSSGPIYNEQFF. In DNA, the CDR3 is TGTGCCAGCAGCCTCCTGGGATCTAGCGGGCCTATCTACAATGAGCAGTTCTTC.

This chain's CDR3 is CASSGGNGGYTF. The CDR3 coding sequence is TGTGCCAGCAGCGGAGGGAACGGCGGCTACACCTTC. J is TRBJ1-2 and V is TRBV7-2, with D hard to call. CDR3 length: 12 amino acids. Per germline, CDR1 SGHTA and CDR2 FQGNSA. V was clipped by 5 bases and J by 8 bases, with 12 bases between them.